This section outlines one T cell receptor beta chain sequence together with its context. Germline loops: CDR1 SGHRS, CDR2 YFSETQ. The CDR3 loop spans 17 amino acids. V lost 0 bases to trimming and J lost 5 bases; unmatched junction nucleotides: 8. The sample comes from a study of blood T cell repertoires in COVID-19. Study-level background: Collection of acute and convalescent COVID-19 samples took place in the United States, Italy and Spain.

Methods used by the authors: Amplification from reference gene primers served as the basis for estimated nucleated cell counts. Assay: immunoSEQ multiplex PCR; the TCRdb copy retains only in-frame clones and omits some. V and J calls plus clone size are reproduced from that table; the DNA served to infer D and trimming. The table shows 150,000 to 200,000 clones, with about nine tenths occurring only once. Sequenced input: peripheral blood. The chain couples TRBV5-1 to TRBJ2-1, with 10 nucleotides matching TRBD2. The clonotype originates from a woman aged 70 to 79 with acute or convalescent COVID-19. The CDR3 reads CASSLGWLAGDHNEQFF. Here the CDR3 DNA reads TGCGCCAGCAGCTTGGGGTGGCTAGCGGGGGACCACAATGAGCAGTTCTTC.